The sequence of this T cell receptor beta chain was determined in a study of response to subunit inactivated influenza vaccine. Per germline, CDR1 MNHNS and CDR2 SASEGT. Losses at the gene ends were 6 bases for V and 7 bases for J; bases not matched to a gene: 12. This CDR3 has 14 amino acids. TCRdb ran MiXCR on the RT-PCR reads and lists one entry per CDR3 protein. Among about half a million distinct CDR3 sequences listed, roughly 9.7% were seen once. This clonotype appeared a few times. Specimen: PBMCs from blood, collected 45 days after vaccination. The gene calls are TRBV6-1 and TRBJ2-7, with 7 bases fitting TRBD1. The receptor was isolated from a man in his fifties who received an inactivated influenza vaccine. The CDR3 DNA follows: TGTGCCAGCAGCCCGGGACAGCCACTGCTAGAGCAGTACTTC. This translates into CASSPGQPLLEQYF.